The 14 T cell receptor beta chains below were found in one sample sequenced in a study of blood T cells in healthy people across ages. With a J-beta primer mix and a sample-barcoded 5' primer, a second PCR ran about 7 to 12 cycles. TCRdb reprocessed the 5' RACE reads with MiXCR, giving one entry per CDR3 protein. The table lists 700,000 to 850,000 distinct CDR3 sequences, about 48% of them singletons. Sequenced input: blood. The origin of the receptors is an elderly man in good health.

The V call is TRBV29-1, the J call TRBJ2-5; D might be TRBD1 or TRBD2, each matching 5 bases. Germline V gene sequence: CDR1 SQVTM, CDR2 ANQGSEA. The V end lost 8 bases, the J end lost 2 bases, and 12 bases lay between the germline ends. This CDR3 spans 12 amino acids. The CDR3 region has the DNA TGCAGCATCCGGGGACCACAAGAGACCCAGTACTTC. It translates to CSIRGPQETQYF.

On this clonotype: One end of the junction fails to match germline, which may point to a read error. This chain links TRBV2 with TRBJ2-2; D possibly corresponds to TRBD1 (6 bases). The germline gives CDR1 SNHLY, CDR2 FYNNEI. The CDR3 loop spans 15 amino acids. The CDR3: CAISVSGGSTGELFF. CDR3 bases: TGTGCCATCAGTGTTAGTGGGGGCAGCACCGGGGAGCTGTTTTTT.

The chain links TRBV29-1 to TRBJ2-7; D unclear. V was shortened by 3 bases and J by 3 bases, with 9 bases between the two germline ends. The CDR3 has 12 amino acids. The V gene's germline CDR1 is SQVTM and CDR2 ANQGSEA. The CDR3 nucleotides are TGCAGCGTTGACTGGCAGAGCTACGAGCAGTACTTC. It translates to CSVDWQSYEQYF.

This clonotype was counted a few times. This chain uses TRBV11-2 with TRBJ2-7, with D possibly TRBD2 on 5 matching bases. V dropped 3 bases and J dropped 2 bases, with 14 bases sitting between them. Germline V CDR1 and CDR2: SGHAT, FQNNGV. The CDR3 is 15 residues long. This chain's CDR3 is CASSFSRGGPYEQYF. DNA for the CDR3: TGTGCCAGCAGCTTTAGCCGCGGAGGCCCCTACGAGCAGTACTTC.

V gene TRBV6-5 combines with J gene TRBJ2-2; D uncertain. Germline assignment: CDR1 MNHEY and CDR2 SVGAGI. This CDR3 comprises 13 residues. The ends were cut back, 7 bases at V and 7 bases at J, with 13 bases in the middle. The CDR3 nucleotides read TGTGCCAGCACTCTATCTGGGGACGGGGAGCTGTTTTTT. This translates into CASTLSGDGELFF.

The sample holds one count of this clonotype. The genes are TRBV9 and TRBJ2-2; 9 bases are a match to TRBD2. Germline trimming cut 0 bases from V and 4 bases from J; bases unmatched to any gene: 10. Germline CDR1 SGDLS, CDR2 YYNGEE. This CDR3 is 18 amino acids long. Written as DNA, the CDR3 is TGTGCCAGCAGCGTAGGTAGCGGGAGTTTCGTTGGCACCGGGGAGCTGTTTTTT. It encodes CASSVGSGSFVGTGELFF.

There are a few counts of this clonotype. The chain has TRBV29-1 and TRBJ1-2; TRBD1 matches 7 bases. Germline values: CDR1 SQVTM, CDR2 ANQGSEA. The CDR3 length is 12 residues. V trimming: 7 bases; J trimming: 6 bases; junction bases outside the gene matches: 8. The CDR3 is CSAIGTEDGYTF. The CDR3 nucleotides are TGCAGCGCCATAGGGACAGAGGATGGCTACACCTTC.

The V call is TRBV2, the J call TRBJ2-3; 7 nucleotides agree with TRBD1. V lost 8 bases and J lost 2; bases outside the gene matches: 7. The germline gives CDR1 SNHLY, CDR2 FYNNEI. CDR3 length: 14 amino acids. The CDR3 DNA reads TGTGCCAGCCTCCGGGACAGACTCACAGATACGCAGTATTTT. Its translation: CASLRDRLTDTQYF. Looking up the rest from reference TRBV2 and TRBJ2-3 gives the full variable domain: EPEVTQTPSHQVTQMGQEVILRCVPISNHLYFYWYRQILGQKVEFLVSFYNNEISEKSEIFDDQFSVERPDGSNFTLKIRSTKLEDSAMYFCASLRDRLTDTQYFGPGTRLTVL.

V usage is TRBV9 and J usage is TRBJ1-2; D may be TRBD1 (5 bases). V lost 5 bases to trimming and J lost 3 bases, with 20 bases between them. This CDR3 has 16 residues. Germline CDR1 is SGDLS and CDR2 is YYNGEE. Here the CDR3 reads CASSDRDLRQDYGYTF. DNA of the CDR3: TGTGCCAGCAGTGATAGGGACTTACGGCAAGACTATGGCTACACCTTC.

The V and J genes are TRBV28 and TRBJ2-4; 11 bases align to TRBD2. The J call may be in error: the DNA end matches TRBJ2-5 better. Per germline, CDR1 MDHEN and CDR2 SYDVKM. The CDR3 has 19 amino acids. CDR3 amino acids: CASSLPGELAGAAMETQYF. The CDR3 DNA reads TGTGCCAGCAGTTTACCTGGGGAACTAGCGGGGGCAGCTATGGAGACCCAGTACTTC.

The rearrangement uses TRBV3-1 and TRBJ2-5; TRBD2 aligns across 7 bases. Germline CDR1 and CDR2: LGHDT and YNNKEL (reference sequence). Trimming removed 1 base from V and 4 bases from J; junction bases left unmatched: 6. The CDR3 is 15 residues long. The CDR3 is CASSQVVPSGETQYF. Written as DNA, the CDR3 is TGTGCCAGCAGCCAAGTGGTTCCTAGCGGAGAGACCCAGTACTTC.

The V and J genes are TRBV27 and TRBJ1-2; TRBD1 matches 7 bases. The CDR3 has 15 residues. Germline-derived CDR1 and CDR2 are MNHEY and SMNVEV (reference sequence). With V trimmed by 4 bases and J by 7 bases, 12 bases remained unmatched. This CDR3 reads CASSSAAGGQSGYTF. CDR3 DNA sequence: TGTGCCAGCAGTTCTGCTGCCGGGGGACAGTCTGGCTACACCTTC.

This chain joins TRBV29-1 and TRBJ1-4; D is uncertain. Germline V gene lookup returns CDR1 SQVTM and CDR2 ANQGSEA. The CDR3 covers 13 residues. Trimming took 7 bases from V and 3 from J, leaving 12 bases between them. This CDR3 reads CSALFSSNEKLFF. CDR3 coding DNA: TGCAGCGCCCTGTTCTCATCTAATGAAAAACTGTTTTTT.

The chain links TRBV5-1 to TRBJ2-7; 8 nucleotides align to TRBD2. This CDR3 comprises 13 residues. J lost 1 base, V lost 4 bases, and 1 base had no gene match. CDR1 SGHRS and CDR2 YFSETQ come from the germline V gene. The CDR3 nucleotides read TGCGCCAGCAGCCGGGAGGGATCCTACGAGCAGTACTTC. Residues: CASSREGSYEQYF.